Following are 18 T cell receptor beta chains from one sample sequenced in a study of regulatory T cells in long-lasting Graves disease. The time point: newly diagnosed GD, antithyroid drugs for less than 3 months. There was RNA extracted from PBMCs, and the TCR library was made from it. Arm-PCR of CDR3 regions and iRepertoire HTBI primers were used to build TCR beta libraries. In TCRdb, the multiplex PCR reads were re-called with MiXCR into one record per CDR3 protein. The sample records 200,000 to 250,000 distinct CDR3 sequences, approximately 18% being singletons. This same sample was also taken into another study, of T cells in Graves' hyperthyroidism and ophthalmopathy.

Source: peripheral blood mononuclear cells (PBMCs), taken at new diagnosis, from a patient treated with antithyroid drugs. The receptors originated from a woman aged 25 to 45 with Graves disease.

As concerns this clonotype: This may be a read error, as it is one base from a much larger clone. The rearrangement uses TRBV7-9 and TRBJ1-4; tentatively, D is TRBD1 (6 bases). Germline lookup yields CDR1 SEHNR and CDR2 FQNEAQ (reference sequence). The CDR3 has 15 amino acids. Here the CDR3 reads CTSSLETGSNEKLFF. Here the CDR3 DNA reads TGTACCAGCAGCTTAGAGACAGGAAGCAATGAAAAACTGTTTTTT.

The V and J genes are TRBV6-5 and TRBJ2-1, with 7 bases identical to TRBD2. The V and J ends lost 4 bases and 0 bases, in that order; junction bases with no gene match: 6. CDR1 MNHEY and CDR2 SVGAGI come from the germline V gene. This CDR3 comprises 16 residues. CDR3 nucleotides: TGTGCCAGCAGTTCTACTAGCGACTACTCCTACAATGAGCAGTTCTTC. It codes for CASSSTSDYSYNEQFF.

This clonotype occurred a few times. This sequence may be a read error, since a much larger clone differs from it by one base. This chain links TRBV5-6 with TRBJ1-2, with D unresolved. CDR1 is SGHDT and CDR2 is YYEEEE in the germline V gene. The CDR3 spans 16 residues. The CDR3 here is CASSPTAKVSFYGYSF. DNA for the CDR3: TGTGCCAGCAGCCCGACCGCGAAGGTGTCCTTCTATGGCTACAGCTTC.

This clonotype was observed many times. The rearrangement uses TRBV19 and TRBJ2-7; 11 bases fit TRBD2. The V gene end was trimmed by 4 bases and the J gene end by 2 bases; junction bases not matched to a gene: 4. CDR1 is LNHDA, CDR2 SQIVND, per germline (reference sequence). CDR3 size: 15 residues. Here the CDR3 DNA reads TGTGCCAGTAGTAGTTCTAGCGGGGGGCCCTACGAGCAGTACTTC. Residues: CASSSSSGGPYEQYF.

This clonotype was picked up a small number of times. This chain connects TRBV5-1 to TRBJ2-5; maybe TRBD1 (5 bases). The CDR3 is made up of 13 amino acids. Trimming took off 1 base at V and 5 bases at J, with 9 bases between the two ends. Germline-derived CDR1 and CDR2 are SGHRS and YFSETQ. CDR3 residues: CASSLQGMETQYF. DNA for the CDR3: TGCGCCAGCAGCTTGCAGGGAATGGAGACCCAGTACTTC.

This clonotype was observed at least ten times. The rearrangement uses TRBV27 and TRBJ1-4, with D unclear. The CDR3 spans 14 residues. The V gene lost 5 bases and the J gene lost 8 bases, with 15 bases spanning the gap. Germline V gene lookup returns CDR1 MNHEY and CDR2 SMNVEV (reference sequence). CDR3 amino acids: CASSPRWGGEKLFF. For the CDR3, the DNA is TGTGCCAGCAGTCCGAGATGGGGTGGAGAAAAACTGTTTTTT.

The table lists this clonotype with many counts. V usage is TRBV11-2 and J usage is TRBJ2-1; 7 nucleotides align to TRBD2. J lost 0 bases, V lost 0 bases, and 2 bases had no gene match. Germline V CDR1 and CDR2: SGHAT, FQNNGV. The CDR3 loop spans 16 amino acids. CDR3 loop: CASSLDGGSSYNEQFF. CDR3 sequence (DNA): TGTGCCAGCAGCTTAGACGGCGGGAGCTCCTACAATGAGCAGTTCTTC.

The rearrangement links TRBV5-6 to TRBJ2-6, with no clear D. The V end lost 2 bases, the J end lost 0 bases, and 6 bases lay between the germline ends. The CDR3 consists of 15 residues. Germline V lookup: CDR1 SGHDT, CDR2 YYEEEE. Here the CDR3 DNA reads TGTGCCAGCAGCTTCATGGGCTCTGGGGCCAACGTCCTGACTTTC. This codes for CASSFMGSGANVLTF.

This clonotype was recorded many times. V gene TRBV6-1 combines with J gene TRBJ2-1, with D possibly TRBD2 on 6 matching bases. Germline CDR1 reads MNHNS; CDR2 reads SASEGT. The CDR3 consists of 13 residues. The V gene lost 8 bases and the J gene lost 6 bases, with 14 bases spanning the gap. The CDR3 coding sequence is TGTGCCAGCGTGGGCGGGGACCCCAATGAGCAGTTCTTC. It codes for CASVGGDPNEQFF.

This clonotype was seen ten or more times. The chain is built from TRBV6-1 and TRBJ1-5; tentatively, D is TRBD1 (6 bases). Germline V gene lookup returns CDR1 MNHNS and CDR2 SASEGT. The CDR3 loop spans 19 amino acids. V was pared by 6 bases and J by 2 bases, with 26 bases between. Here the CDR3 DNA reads TGTGCCAGCAGCCTCCCGGGGGGCCCCGCGAAGGGCGGCAATCAGCCCCAGCATTTT. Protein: CASSLPGGPAKGGNQPQHF.

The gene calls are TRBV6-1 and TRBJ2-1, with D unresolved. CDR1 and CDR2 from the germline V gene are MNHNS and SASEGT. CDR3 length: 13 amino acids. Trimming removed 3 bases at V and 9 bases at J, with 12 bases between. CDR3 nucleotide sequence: TGTGCCAGCAGTGACTCCGAGGACGGTGAGCAGTTCTTC. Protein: CASSDSEDGEQFF.

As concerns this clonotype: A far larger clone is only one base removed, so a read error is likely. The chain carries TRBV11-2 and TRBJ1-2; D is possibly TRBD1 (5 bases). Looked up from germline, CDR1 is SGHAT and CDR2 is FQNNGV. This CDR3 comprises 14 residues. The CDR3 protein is CASSSKDRYYCYTF. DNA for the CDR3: TGTGCCAGCAGCTCCAAAGACAGATACTATTGCTACACCTTC.

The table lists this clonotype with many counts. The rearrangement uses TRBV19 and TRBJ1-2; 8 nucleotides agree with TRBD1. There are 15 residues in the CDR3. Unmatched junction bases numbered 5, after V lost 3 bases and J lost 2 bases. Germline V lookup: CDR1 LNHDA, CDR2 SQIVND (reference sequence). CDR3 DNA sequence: TGTGCCAGTAGTATCGGACAGGGAGCAAACTATGGCTACACCTTC. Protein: CASSIGQGANYGYTF.

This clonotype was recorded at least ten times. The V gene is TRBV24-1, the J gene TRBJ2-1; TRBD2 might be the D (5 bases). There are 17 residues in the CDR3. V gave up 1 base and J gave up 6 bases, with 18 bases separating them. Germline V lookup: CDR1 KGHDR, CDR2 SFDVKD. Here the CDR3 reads CATSDFSRTEVSNEQFF. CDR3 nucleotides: TGTGCCACCAGTGATTTTTCAAGGACTGAGGTTAGCAATGAGCAGTTCTTC.

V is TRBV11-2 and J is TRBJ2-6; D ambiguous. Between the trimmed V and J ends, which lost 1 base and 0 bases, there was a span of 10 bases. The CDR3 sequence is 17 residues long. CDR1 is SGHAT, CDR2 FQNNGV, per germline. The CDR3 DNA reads TGTGCCAGCAGCTTAGTGGCCAGAATCTCTGGGGCCAACGTCCTGACTTTC. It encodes CASSLVARISGANVLTF.

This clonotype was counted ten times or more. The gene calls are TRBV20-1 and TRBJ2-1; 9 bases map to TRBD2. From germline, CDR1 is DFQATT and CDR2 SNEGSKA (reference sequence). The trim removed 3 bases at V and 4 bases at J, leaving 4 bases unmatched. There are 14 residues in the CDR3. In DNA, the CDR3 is TGCAGTGCTAGTCCTAGCGGGAAGTACAATGAGCAGTTCTTC. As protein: CSASPSGKYNEQFF.

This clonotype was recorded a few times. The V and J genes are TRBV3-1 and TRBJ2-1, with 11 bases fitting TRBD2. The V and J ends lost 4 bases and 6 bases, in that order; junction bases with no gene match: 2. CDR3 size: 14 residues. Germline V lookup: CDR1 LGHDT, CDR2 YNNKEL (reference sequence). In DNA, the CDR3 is TGTGCCAGCAGCCCCGGGACTAGCGGCAATGAGCAGTTCTTC. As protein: CASSPGTSGNEQFF.

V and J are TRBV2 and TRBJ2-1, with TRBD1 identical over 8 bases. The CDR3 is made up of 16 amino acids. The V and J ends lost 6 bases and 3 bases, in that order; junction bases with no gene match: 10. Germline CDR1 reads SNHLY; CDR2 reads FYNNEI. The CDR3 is CASSLDRDRRYNEQFF. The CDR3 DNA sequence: TGTGCCAGCAGCTTAGACCGGGACAGGCGCTACAATGAGCAGTTCTTC.